This T cell receptor (beta chain) was sequenced during a study of T cell responses to AZD1222 COVID-19 vaccine. Findings and caveats of the study: Spike-wide coverage was observed for vaccine-associated CD4 TCRs, with dominant responses at 160-218 and 743-854.

The germline CDR1 and CDR2 sequences are MGHRA and YSYEKL. The germline V and J ends were trimmed by 0 bases and 5 bases, with 10 bases remaining between them. This CDR3 has 14 residues. Comments on this clone: No antigen is known for it.

TCRdb's table, derived via immunoSEQ multiplex PCR, lists solely in-frame clones and lacks some. The sample includes 100,000 to 150,000 clones, 75% to 90% of them seen just once. The receptor comes from an adult who received the AZD1222 COVID-19 vaccine. This specimen consisted of peripheral blood, obtained 28 days after the second AZD1222 dose. V usage is TRBV4-1 and J usage is TRBJ2-5, with a tentative D call TRBD2 (7 bases). CDR3 sequence (DNA): TGCGCCAGCAGCCAAGAGAGGGGGGGGGAGACCCAGTACTTC. It translates to CASSQERGGETQYF.